This is a list of T cell receptor beta chains from one sample in a study of human T cells and chemical hapten exposure. TCRdb used MiXCR to reprocess the RACE reads, holding one entry per CDR3 protein. There are 80,000 to 95,000 distinct CDR3 sequences in the sample; 8% to 10% occur only once, and roughly 3.5% lies in the top ten. Source: whole blood, taken in connection with sensitization to the hapten diphenylcyclopropenone (DPC). The receptors were gathered from a woman in her thirties or forties with alopecia areata. Some clones in this sample may be carry-over from other donors' samples. CDR3s include the opening cysteine and the closing phenylalanine or tryptophan.

CDR3aa: CASSLMVDKLFF
j_gene: TRBJ1-4
v_gene: TRBV5-8

CDR3aa: CASSVRTENTGELFF
j_gene: TRBJ2-2
v_gene: TRBV5-5

CDR3aa: CASSEDRSNQPQHF
j_gene: TRBJ1-5
v_gene: TRBV6-2/TRBV6-3

CDR3aa: CASSLDGTAWNEQFF
j_gene: TRBJ2-1
v_gene: TRBV5-4

CDR3aa: CASSPSEDTQYF
j_gene: TRBJ2-3
v_gene: TRBV4-1

CDR3aa: CASSVQRGFQETQYF
j_gene: TRBJ2-5
v_gene: TRBV18

CDR3aa: CASRLGKTEAFF
j_gene: TRBJ1-1
v_gene: TRBV6-2/TRBV6-3

CDR3aa: CASSPSGQTYEQYF
j_gene: TRBJ2-7
v_gene: TRBV12-3/TRBV12-4

CDR3aa: CASSLTGENYGYTF
j_gene: TRBJ1-2
v_gene: TRBV12-3/TRBV12-4

CDR3aa: CASSYGGVTDTQYF
j_gene: TRBJ2-3
v_gene: TRBV6-6

CDR3aa: CASSPTTGIEKLFF
j_gene: TRBJ1-4
v_gene: TRBV11-2

CDR3aa: CASSQRFTSGQETQYF
j_gene: TRBJ2-5
v_gene: TRBV3-1

CDR3aa: CASSLDSSYEQYF
j_gene: TRBJ2-7
v_gene: TRBV7-9

CDR3aa: CASSHNRGRGNYGYTF
j_gene: TRBJ1-2
v_gene: TRBV4-3

CDR3aa: CSVLGISNYGYTF
j_gene: TRBJ1-2
v_gene: TRBV29-1

CDR3aa: CASSLWGRDTQYF
j_gene: TRBJ2-3
v_gene: TRBV27

CDR3aa: CSARGVDEKLFF
j_gene: TRBJ1-4
v_gene: TRBV20-1

CDR3aa: CASLRNEQFF
j_gene: TRBJ2-1
v_gene: TRBV2

CDR3aa: CASSLKPGRTNEKLFF
j_gene: TRBJ1-4
v_gene: TRBV5-6

CDR3aa: CSVGGDNQPQHF
j_gene: TRBJ1-5
v_gene: TRBV29-1

CDR3aa: CASRASGGTGSYEQYF
j_gene: TRBJ2-7
v_gene: TRBV3-1

CDR3aa: CASTCTGAKRILYGYTF
j_gene: TRBJ1-2
v_gene: TRBV7-9